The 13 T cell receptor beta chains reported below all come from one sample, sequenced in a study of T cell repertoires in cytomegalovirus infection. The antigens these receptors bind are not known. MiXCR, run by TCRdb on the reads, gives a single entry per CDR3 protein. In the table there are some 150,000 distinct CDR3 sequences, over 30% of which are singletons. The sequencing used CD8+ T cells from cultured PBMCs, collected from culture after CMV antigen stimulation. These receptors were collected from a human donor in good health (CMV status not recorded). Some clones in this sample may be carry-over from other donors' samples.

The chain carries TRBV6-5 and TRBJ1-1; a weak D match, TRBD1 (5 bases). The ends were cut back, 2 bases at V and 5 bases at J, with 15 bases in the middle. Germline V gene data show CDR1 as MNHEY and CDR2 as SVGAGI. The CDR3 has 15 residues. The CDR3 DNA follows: TGTGCCAGCAGTTACAGACAGTTTGATCGGACTGAAGCTTTCTTT. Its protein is CASSYRQFDRTEAFF.

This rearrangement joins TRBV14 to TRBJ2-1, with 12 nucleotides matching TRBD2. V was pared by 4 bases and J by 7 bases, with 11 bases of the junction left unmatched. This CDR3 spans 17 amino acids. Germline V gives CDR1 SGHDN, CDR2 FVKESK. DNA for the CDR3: TGTGCCAGCAGCCGGTGGACTAGCGGGGAGGTGGGAAATGAGCAGTTCTTC. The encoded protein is CASSRWTSGEVGNEQFF.

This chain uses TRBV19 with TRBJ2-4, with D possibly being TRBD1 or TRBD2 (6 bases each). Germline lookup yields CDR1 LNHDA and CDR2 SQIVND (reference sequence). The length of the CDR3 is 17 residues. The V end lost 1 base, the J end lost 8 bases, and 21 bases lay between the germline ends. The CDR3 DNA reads TGTGCCAGTAGTATAGGGGGAGGATGGGGGGCTGAGGACATTCAGTACTTC. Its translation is CASSIGGGWGAEDIQYF.

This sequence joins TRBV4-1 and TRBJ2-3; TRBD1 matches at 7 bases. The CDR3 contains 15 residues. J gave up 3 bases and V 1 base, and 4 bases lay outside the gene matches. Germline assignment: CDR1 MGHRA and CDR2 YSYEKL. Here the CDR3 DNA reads TGCGCCAGCAGCCAAGCACAGGGGTTGACAGATACGCAGTATTTT. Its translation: CASSQAQGLTDTQYF.

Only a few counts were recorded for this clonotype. The CDR3 nucleotides read TGTGCCACCAGTGACACCGGGACCGACCCTTCCGGCTACACCTTC. The encoded protein is CATSDTGTDPSGYTF. The chain couples TRBV24-1 to TRBJ1-2, with D possibly being TRBD1 (5 bases). The CDR3 has 15 amino acids. CDR1 is KGHDR, CDR2 SFDVKD, per germline. V was shortened by 4 bases and J by 8 bases, with 19 bases between the two germline ends.

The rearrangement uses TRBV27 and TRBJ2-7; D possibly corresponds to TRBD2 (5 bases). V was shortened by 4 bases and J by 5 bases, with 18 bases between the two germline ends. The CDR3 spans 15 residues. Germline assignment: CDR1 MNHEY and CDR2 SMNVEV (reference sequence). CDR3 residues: CASSSSPAVDHEQYF. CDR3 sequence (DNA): TGTGCCAGCAGTTCCTCACCAGCGGTAGATCACGAGCAGTACTTC.

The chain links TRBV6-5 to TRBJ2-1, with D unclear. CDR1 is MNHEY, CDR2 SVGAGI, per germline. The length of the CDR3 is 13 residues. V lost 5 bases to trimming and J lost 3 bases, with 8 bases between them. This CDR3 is CASSTRHYNEQFF. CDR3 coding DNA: TGTGCCAGCAGTACGCGACACTACAATGAGCAGTTCTTC.

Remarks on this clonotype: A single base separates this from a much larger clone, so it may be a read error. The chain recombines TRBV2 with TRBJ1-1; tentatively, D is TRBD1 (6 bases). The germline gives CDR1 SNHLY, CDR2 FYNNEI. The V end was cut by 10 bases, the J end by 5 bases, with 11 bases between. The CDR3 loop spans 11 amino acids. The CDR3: CANREGTEAFF. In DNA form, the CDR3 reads TGTGCCAACAGGGAGGGTACTGAAGCTTTCTTT.

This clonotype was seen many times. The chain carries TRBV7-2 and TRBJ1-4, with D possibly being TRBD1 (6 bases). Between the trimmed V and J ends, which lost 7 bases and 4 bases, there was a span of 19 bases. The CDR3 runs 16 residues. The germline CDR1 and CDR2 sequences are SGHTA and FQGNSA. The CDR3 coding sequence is TGTGCCAGCATCCCCATCAAGGGACAAAATAATGAAAAACTGTTTTTT. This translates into CASIPIKGQNNEKLFF.

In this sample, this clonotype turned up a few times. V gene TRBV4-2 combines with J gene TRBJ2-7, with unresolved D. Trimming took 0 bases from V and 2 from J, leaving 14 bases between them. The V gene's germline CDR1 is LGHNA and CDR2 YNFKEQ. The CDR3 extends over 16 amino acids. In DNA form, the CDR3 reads TGTGCCAGCAGCCAAGATCAAGGTTTGTTGGCCTACGAGCAGTACTTC. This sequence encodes CASSQDQGLLAYEQYF.

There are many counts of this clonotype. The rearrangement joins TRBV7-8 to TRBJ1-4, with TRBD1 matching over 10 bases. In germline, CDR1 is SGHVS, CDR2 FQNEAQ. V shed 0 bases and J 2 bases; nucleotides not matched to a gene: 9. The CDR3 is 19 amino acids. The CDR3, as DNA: TGTGCCAGCAGCTTAGCGTCCTTCGGACAGGGGGAGACTAATGAAAAACTGTTTTTT. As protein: CASSLASFGQGETNEKLFF.

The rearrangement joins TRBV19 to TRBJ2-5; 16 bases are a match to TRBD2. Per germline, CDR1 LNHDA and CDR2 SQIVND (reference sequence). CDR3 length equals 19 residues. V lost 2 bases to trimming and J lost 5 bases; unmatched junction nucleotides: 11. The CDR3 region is CASSISGLAGGPVSETQYF. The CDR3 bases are TGTGCCAGTAGTATATCGGGACTAGCGGGGGGGCCTGTTTCGGAGACCCAGTACTTC.

Here the CDR3 reads CASKWAGLTGELFF. CDR3 nucleotide sequence: TGTGCCAGTAAATGGGCAGGGCTAACCGGGGAGCTGTTTTTT. This chain links TRBV19 with TRBJ2-2; possibly TRBD1 for D (5 bases). Trimming removed 7 bases from V and 5 bases from J, with 14 bases in between. Germline values: CDR1 LNHDA, CDR2 SQIVND (reference sequence). The length of the CDR3 is 14 residues.